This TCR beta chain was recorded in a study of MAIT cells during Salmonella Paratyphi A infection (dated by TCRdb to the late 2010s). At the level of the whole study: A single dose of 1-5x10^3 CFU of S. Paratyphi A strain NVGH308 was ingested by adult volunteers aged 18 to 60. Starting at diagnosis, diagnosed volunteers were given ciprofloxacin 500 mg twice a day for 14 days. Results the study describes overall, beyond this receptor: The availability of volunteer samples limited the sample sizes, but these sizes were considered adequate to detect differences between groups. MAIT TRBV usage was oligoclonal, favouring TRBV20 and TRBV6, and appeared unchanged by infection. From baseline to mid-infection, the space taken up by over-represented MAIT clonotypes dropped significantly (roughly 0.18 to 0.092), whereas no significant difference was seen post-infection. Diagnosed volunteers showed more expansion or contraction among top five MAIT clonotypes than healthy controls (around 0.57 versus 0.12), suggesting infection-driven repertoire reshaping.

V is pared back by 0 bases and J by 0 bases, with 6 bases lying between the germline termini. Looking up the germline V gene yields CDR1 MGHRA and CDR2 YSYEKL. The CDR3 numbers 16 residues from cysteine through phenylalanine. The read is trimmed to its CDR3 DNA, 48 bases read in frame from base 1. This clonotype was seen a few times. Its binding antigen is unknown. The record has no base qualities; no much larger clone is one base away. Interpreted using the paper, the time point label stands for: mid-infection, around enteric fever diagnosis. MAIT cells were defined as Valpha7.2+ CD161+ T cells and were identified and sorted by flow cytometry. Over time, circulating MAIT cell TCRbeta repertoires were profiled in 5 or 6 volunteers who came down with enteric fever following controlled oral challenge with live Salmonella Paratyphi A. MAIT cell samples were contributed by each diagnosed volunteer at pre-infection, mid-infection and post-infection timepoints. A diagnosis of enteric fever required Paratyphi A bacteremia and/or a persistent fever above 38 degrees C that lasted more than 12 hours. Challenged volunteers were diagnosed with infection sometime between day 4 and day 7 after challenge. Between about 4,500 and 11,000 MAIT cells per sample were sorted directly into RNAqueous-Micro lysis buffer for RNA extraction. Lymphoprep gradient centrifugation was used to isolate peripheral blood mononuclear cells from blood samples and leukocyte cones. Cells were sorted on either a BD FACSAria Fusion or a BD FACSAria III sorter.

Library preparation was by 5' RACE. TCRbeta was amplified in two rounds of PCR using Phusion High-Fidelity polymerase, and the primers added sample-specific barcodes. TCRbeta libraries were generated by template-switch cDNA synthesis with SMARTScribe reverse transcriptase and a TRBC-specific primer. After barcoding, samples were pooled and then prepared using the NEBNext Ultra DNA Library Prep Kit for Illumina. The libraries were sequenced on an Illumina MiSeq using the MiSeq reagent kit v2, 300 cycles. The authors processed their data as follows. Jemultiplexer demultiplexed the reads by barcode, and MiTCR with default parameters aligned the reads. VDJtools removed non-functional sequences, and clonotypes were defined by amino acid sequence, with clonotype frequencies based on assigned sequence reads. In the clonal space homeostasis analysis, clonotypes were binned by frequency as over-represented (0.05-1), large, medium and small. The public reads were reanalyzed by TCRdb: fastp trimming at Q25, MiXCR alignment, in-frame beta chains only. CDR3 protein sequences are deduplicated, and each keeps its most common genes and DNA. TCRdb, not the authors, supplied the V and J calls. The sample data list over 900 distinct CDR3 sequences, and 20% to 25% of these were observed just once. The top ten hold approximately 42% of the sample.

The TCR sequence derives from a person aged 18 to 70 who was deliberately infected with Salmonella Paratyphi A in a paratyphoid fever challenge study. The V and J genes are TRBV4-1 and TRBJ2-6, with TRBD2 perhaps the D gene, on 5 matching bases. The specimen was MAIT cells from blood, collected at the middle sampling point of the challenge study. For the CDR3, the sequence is CASSQEEGSGANVLTF. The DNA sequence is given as TGCGCCAGCAGCCAAGAAGAGGGCTCTGGGGCCAACGTCCTGACTTTC.